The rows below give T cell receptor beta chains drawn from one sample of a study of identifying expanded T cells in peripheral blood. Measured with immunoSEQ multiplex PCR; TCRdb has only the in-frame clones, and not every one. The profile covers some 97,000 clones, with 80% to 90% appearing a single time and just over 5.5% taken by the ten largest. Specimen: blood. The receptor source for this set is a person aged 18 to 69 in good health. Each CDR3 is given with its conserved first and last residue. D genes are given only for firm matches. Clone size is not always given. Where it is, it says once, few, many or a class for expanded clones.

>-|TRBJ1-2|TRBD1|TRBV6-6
TGTGCCACAAGTCAGGGACAGGTCTATGGCTACACCTTC
CATSQGQVYGYTF
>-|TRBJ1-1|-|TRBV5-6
TGTGCCAGTGGGGGAGTAAAAAAGGGTACTGAAGCTTTCTTT
CASGGVKKGTEAFF
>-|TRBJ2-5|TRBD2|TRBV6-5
TGTGCCAGCAGTTATAGCGGGAGGGAGACCCAGTACTTC
CASSYSGRETQYF
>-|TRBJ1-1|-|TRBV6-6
TGTGCCAGCAGTTACTCGGACCGACCGGGAAGGACTGAAGCTTTCTTT
CASSYSDRPGRTEAFF
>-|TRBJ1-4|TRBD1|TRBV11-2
TGTGCCAGCAGCGCGATGGGCAGGGGGGTTGAAAAACTGTTTTTT
CASSAMGRGVEKLFF
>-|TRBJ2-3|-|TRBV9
TGTGCCAGCAGCGAGGATAGGGGCACAGATACGCAGTATTTT
CASSEDRGTDTQYF
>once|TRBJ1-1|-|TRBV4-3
TGCGCCAGCAGCCAAGATCTTGGGCATCGGGCTTTCTTT
CASSQDLGHRAFF
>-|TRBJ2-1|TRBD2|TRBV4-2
TGTGCCAGCCGACCGGGGGGTGGGATGGATGAGCAGTTCTTC
CASRPGGGMDEQFF
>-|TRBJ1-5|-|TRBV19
TGTGCCAGTAGTACAGGGCGGGGATATAGCAATCAGCCCCAGCATTTT
CASSTGRGYSNQPQHF
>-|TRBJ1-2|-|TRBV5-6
TGTGCCAGCAGCTTGTGGGCAGGGCCCCATGGCTACACCTTC
CASSLWAGPHGYTF
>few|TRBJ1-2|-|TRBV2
TGTGCCAGCAGGCAGACTAACTATGGCTACACCTTC
CASRQTNYGYTF
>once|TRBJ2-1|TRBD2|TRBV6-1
TGTGCCAGCAGTGAAGGGACTAGCACAGGCAATGAGCAGTTCTTC
CASSEGTSTGNEQFF
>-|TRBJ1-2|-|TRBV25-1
TGTGCCAGCAGGGGGGACTATGGCTACACCTTC
CASRGDYGYTF
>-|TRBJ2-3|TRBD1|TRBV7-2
TGTGCCAGCAGCCAAAATGGACAGGGCACAGATACGCAGTATTTT
CASSQNGQGTDTQYF
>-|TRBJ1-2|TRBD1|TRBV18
TGTGCCAGCTCAGAGACAGGGTTGGGATATGGCTACACCTTC
CASSETGLGYGYTF
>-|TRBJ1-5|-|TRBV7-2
TGTGCCAGCAGCTTATCGGCGGTTAGCAATCAGCCCCAGCATTTT
CASSLSAVSNQPQHF
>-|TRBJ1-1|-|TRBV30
TGTGCCTGGGAGGGAGGGAGAGGCACTGAAGCTTTCTTT
CAWEGGRGTEAFF
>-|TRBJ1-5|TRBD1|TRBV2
TGTGCCAGCAGTTCCCGACAGGGCGGTCAGCCCCAGCATTTT
CASSSRQGGQPQHF
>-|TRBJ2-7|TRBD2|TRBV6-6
TGTGCCAGCAGTCCCGCTGGGGCGGGAGGGGTCGAGCAGTACTTC
CASSPAGAGGVEQYF
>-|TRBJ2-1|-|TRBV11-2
TGTGCCAGCAGCTTACCCGGGACCGGCGATGAGCAGTTCTTC
CASSLPGTGDEQFF
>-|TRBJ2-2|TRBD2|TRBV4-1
TGCGCCAGCAGCCAAGAAGTAGCGGGGGGCCGAGACACCGGGGAGCTGTTTTTT
CASSQEVAGGRDTGELFF
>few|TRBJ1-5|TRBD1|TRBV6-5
TGTGCCAGCAGCACGGACAGGATTACTCAGCCCCAGCATTTT
CASSTDRITQPQHF
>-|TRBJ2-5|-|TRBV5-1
TGCGCCAGCAGCTTGGGCAGGGGAGATTTGGAGACCCAGTACTTC
CASSLGRGDLETQYF
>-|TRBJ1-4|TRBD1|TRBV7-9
TGTGCCAGCAGCTTAGAGCCACAGGGGGGTTATGAAAAACTGTTTTTT
CASSLEPQGGYEKLFF
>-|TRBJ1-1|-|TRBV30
TGTGCCTGGAGAAGGGAGAGAACTGAAGCTTTCTTT
CAWRRERTEAFF
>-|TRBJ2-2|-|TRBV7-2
TGTGCCAGCAGCTTAGGATTCGGGGACACCGGGGAGCTGTTTTTT
CASSLGFGDTGELFF
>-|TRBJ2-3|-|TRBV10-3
TGTGCCATCAGTGAGTCGGTGGGCACAGATACGCAGTATTTT
CAISESVGTDTQYF
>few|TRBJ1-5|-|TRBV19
TGTGCCAGTAGTATTACAGGGAGTCAGCCCCAGCATTTT
CASSITGSQPQHF
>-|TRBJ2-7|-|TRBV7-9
TGTGCCAGCAGCGGACCTAAACGGGAGAGTAGGTACGAGCAGTACTTC
CASSGPKRESRYEQYF
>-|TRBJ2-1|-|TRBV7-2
TGTGCCAGCAGCTTTTTCGGGGGCGGGTACAATGAGCAGTTCTTC
CASSFFGGGYNEQFF
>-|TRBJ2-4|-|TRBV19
TGTGCCAGTAGTACCGACAAGACAGGTGGGCTAGCCAAAAACATTCAGTACTTC
CASSTDKTGGLAKNIQYF
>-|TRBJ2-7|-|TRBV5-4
TGTGCCACCTCAGGCCGGAGGGGCCAGACGAGAGGAAATAATTACGAGCAGTACTTC
CATSGRRGQTRGNNYEQYF
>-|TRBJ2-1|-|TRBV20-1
TGCAGTGCTAGCCCCGGTGAGCAGTTCTTC
CSASPGEQFF
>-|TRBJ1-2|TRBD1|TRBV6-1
TGTGCCAGCACCAGGGGTAGGGGACAGAACTATGGCTACACCTTC
CASTRGRGQNYGYTF
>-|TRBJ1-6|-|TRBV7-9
TGTGCCAGCAGCTCGTCAGCTTCCGGCCCGCCAGATTCACCCCTCCACTTT
CASSSSASGPPDSPLHF
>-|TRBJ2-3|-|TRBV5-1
TGCGCCAGCAGCTCTCGGGGCCTACTCGCAGATACGCAGTATTTT
CASSSRGLLADTQYF
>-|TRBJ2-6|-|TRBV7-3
TGTGCCAGCAGCCTCGTGGCCTCTGGGGCCAACGTCCTGACTTTC
CASSLVASGANVLTF
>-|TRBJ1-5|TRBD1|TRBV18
TGTGCCAGCTCAAGGGACAGGGGTTTCGGTCAGCCCCAGCATTTT
CASSRDRGFGQPQHF
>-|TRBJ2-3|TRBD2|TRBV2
TGTGCCAGCCTAGGACTAGCGGGGGCGGGGGATACGCAGTATTTT
CASLGLAGAGDTQYF
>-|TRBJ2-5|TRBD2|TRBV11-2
TGTGCCAGCCTCGCTAGCGGGGGGCCCACAACTGGGACCCAGTACTTC
CASLASGGPTTGTQYF
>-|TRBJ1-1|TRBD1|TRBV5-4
TGTGCCAGCAGCTCGTGGACAGGGAGCACTGAAGCTTTCTTT
CASSSWTGSTEAFF
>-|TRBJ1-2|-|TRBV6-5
TGTGCCAGCAGTTACTCGTCCCTCTCGGGACTCACCTTC
CASSYSSLSGLTF
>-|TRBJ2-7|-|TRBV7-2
TGTGCCAGCAGCTTAGGGGTTGGAAGCTCCTACGAGCAGTACTTC
CASSLGVGSSYEQYF
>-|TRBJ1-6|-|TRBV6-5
TGTGCCAGCAGTTACGGTAGCTCCTATAATTCACCCCTCCACTTT
CASSYGSSYNSPLHF
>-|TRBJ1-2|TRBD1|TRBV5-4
TGTGCCAGCAGCTCCCCCCCGACAGGGGGTTACATGTATGGCTACACCTTC
CASSSPPTGGYMYGYTF
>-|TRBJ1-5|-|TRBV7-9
TGTGCCAGCAGCTTAGAAGGGGGTAGCAATCAGCCCCAGCATTTT
CASSLEGGSNQPQHF
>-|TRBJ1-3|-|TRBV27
TGTGCCAGCAGTTTATCAATAGGGGCTGGAAACACCATATATTTT
CASSLSIGAGNTIYF
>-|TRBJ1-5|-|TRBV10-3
TGTGCCATCAGTGCCGAGCCCAGCAATCAGCCCCAGCATTTT
CAISAEPSNQPQHF
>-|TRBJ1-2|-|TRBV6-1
TGTGCCAGCAGTGGGGTGGATGGCTACACCTTC
CASSGVDGYTF